The 28 T cell receptor beta chains given below trace back to one sample, sequenced in a study of blood T cell repertoires in COVID-19. Libraries were prepared by immunoSEQ multiplex PCR; TCRdb keeps only in-frame clonotypes and omits some of them. The sample has about 100,000 clones; roughly 92% are singletons. Sequencing input: peripheral blood. Receptors were obtained from a man between 70 and 80 years old with acute or convalescent COVID-19.

The chain joins TRBV7-3 to TRBJ1-6; 8 bases agree with TRBD1. The CDR3 covers 18 residues. The germline V gene encodes CDR1 SGHTA and CDR2 FQGTGA. J gave up 0 bases and V 4 bases, and 8 bases lay outside the gene matches. As DNA, the CDR3 is TGTGCCAGCAGCTCCCCCTGGACAGGGAGCTCCTATAATTCACCCCTCCACTTT. Encoded protein: CASSSPWTGSSYNSPLHF.

The V call is TRBV25-1, the J call TRBJ1-2; D is undetermined. Deletions cut 2 bases from V and 4 bases from J, with 11 bases between. Germline loops: CDR1 MGHDK, CDR2 SYGVNS. The CDR3 has 14 amino acids. CDR3 region: CASSEVNPIYGYTF. The DNA for the CDR3 is TGTGCCAGCAGTGAAGTGAACCCTATCTATGGCTACACCTTC.

This chain uses TRBV12-5 with TRBJ2-1; D possibly corresponds to TRBD1 (6 bases). Between the trimmed V and J ends, which lost 0 bases and 5 bases, there was a span of 17 bases. Germline V gene lookup returns CDR1 LGHNT and CDR2 FRNRAP. The CDR3 is 17 residues long. The CDR3 DNA follows: TGTGCTAGTGGTTTGGTAGTTTTGATGGGGGCCCACAATGAGCAGTTCTTC. Translated: CASGLVVLMGAHNEQFF. Using reference TRBV12-5 and TRBJ2-1 for the parts outside the CDR3, the full variable domain is DARVTQTPRHKVTEMGQEVTMRCQPILGHNTVFWYRQTMMQGLELLAYFRNRAPLDDSGMPKDRFSAEMPDATLATLKIQPSEPRDSAVYFCASGLVVLMGAHNEQFFGPGTRLTVL.

The chain carries TRBV29-1 and TRBJ1-2; D is uncertain. Germline lookup yields CDR1 SQVTM and CDR2 ANQGSEA. There are 13 residues in the CDR3. Trimming took 3 bases from V and 7 from J, leaving 15 bases between them. The CDR3 DNA sequence: TGCAGCGTTGATCCGGGGAGGGTTTCTGGCTACACCTTC. This codes for CSVDPGRVSGYTF.

This chain uses TRBV4-1 with TRBJ1-1; TRBD1 agrees at 7 bases. V was clipped by 2 bases and J by 5 bases; unmatched bases: 5. Germline V lookup: CDR1 MGHRA, CDR2 YSYEKL. The CDR3 totals 14 residues. DNA of the CDR3: TGCGCCAGCAGCCAAACAGGGGCCCCGACTGAAGCTTTCTTT. As protein: CASSQTGAPTEAFF.

This clone has just one count. The same CDR3 arises from other DNA sequences in this sample as well. The chain links TRBV3-1 (or the pseudogene TRBV3-2) to TRBJ1-1; D unclear. The CDR3 extends over 13 amino acids. Trimming stripped 1 base from V and 2 bases from J, with 5 bases between. Germline V gene sequence: CDR1 LGHDT, CDR2 YNNKEL (reference sequence). CDR3 residues: CASSQVLNTEAFF. The DNA for the CDR3 is TGTGCCAGCAGCCAAGTTCTTAACACTGAAGCTTTCTTT.

This chain links TRBV27 with TRBJ2-3; TRBD1 matches 7 bases. Germline V gene data show CDR1 as MNHEY and CDR2 as SMNVEV (reference sequence). This CDR3 has 14 amino acids. Unmatched junction bases numbered 8, after V lost 4 bases and J lost 7 bases. CDR3 residues: CASSSGQDQYTQYF. The CDR3 region has the DNA TGTGCCAGCAGTTCCGGACAGGATCAATATACGCAGTATTTT.

This rearrangement joins TRBV27 to TRBJ2-7; 10 bases fit TRBD1. CDR3 size: 14 residues. Germline V gene lookup returns CDR1 MNHEY and CDR2 SMNVEV (reference sequence). V lost 5 bases to trimming and J lost 2 bases; unmatched junction nucleotides: 3. The CDR3 nucleotides are TGTGCCAGCAGTCTTGGGACAGGGGCCTACGAGCAGTACTTC. Protein sequence: CASSLGTGAYEQYF.

V usage is TRBV7-6 and J usage is TRBJ2-7, with D perhaps matching TRBD1 (5 bases). CDR3 length: 13 residues. CDR1 SGHVS and CDR2 FNYEAQ come from the germline V gene. Trimming stripped 2 bases from V and 2 bases from J, with 7 bases between. The chain's CDR3 is CASSLRTTYEQYF. DNA for the CDR3: TGTGCCAGCAGCTTACGGACAACCTACGAGCAGTACTTC.

This chain links TRBV24-1 with TRBJ2-7; possible D gene TRBD1, 5 bases. Per the germline V gene, CDR1 is KGHDR and CDR2 is SFDVKD. Trimming removed 6 bases from V and 3 bases from J, with 8 bases in between. The CDR3 is made up of 12 amino acids. The CDR3 loop is CATSSQGYEQYF. CDR3 DNA sequence: TGTGCCACCAGTTCCCAGGGCTACGAGCAGTACTTC.

The J gene is TRBJ1-1, the V gene TRBV12-5, with TRBD1 identical over 8 bases. This CDR3 region has 15 residues. Per the germline V gene, CDR1 is LGHNT and CDR2 is FRNRAP. V shed 2 bases, J shed 4 bases, and the junction held 6 bases outside the gene matches. DNA for the CDR3: TGTGCTAGTGGTTTGAGCCACAGGGGGGGCACTGAAGCTTTCTTT. It codes for CASGLSHRGGTEAFF. Using reference TRBV12-5 and TRBJ1-1 for the parts outside the CDR3, the full variable domain is DARVTQTPRHKVTEMGQEVTMRCQPILGHNTVFWYRQTMMQGLELLAYFRNRAPLDDSGMPKDRFSAEMPDATLATLKIQPSEPRDSAVYFCASGLSHRGGTEAFFGQGTRLTVV.

The CDR3 loop is CASSLVEGTEAFF. In DNA, the CDR3 is TGTGCCAGCAGCTTGGTGGAGGGCACTGAAGCTTTCTTT. The chain is built from TRBV5-5 and TRBJ1-1; D remains ambiguous. Germline assignment: CDR1 SGHKS and CDR2 YYEKEE (reference sequence). V gave up 0 bases and J gave up 4 bases, with 7 bases separating them. This CDR3 is 13 amino acids long.

The table lists this clone with a few counts. The chain uses TRBV6-5 and TRBJ2-7; weak D call: TRBD1 (6 bases). Germline V gives CDR1 MNHEY, CDR2 SVGAGI. V dropped 5 bases and J dropped 1 base, with 15 bases sitting between them. The CDR3 has 15 amino acids. The CDR3 DNA sequence: TGTGCCAGCAGTCCCTTAACAGGGTATTCCTACGAGCAGTACTTC. This gives the protein CASSPLTGYSYEQYF.

The V and J genes are TRBV28 and TRBJ2-7, with D possibly matching TRBD1 (5 bases). V lost 7 bases to trimming and J lost 3 bases, with 13 bases between them. In germline, CDR1 is MDHEN, CDR2 SYDVKM. The CDR3 runs to 13 residues. The CDR3 coding sequence is TGTGCCAGCACCCTAGGACAAGTCTACGAGCAGTACTTC. Residues: CASTLGQVYEQYF.

The genes are TRBV18 and TRBJ1-1; D is undetermined. Trimming pared 1 base from V and 6 bases from J, leaving 6 bases between. The CDR3 extends over 12 amino acids. Germline CDR1 reads KGHSH; CDR2 reads LQKENI. CDR3 sequence (DNA): TGTGCCAGCTCACCACTCCCCGCTGAAGCTTTCTTT. This gives the protein CASSPLPAEAFF.

This clone was recorded only once. The gene calls are TRBV5-4 and TRBJ1-2; 7 bases match TRBD1. Unmatched junction bases numbered 14, after V lost 4 bases and J lost 11 bases. This CDR3 has 14 residues. The germline CDR1 and CDR2 sequences are SGHNT and YYREEE (reference sequence). The CDR3 nucleotides read TGTGCCAGCAGCAACAGGGGACGGCGAGAAAAATACACCTTC. Its protein product is CASSNRGRREKYTF.

The chain recombines TRBV7-8 with TRBJ2-3; 8 nucleotides agree with TRBD1. CDR3 size: 14 residues. Germline V gives CDR1 SGHVS, CDR2 FQNEAQ. The J segment lost 3 bases and the V segment lost 10 bases, leaving 9 bases of the junction unmatched. Here the CDR3 reads CATLRTGWTDTQYF. CDR3 in DNA: TGTGCCACCCTTCGGACAGGGTGGACAGATACGCAGTATTTT.

J is TRBJ2-1 and V is TRBV7-9; perhaps TRBD2 as D (6 bases). Germline V gives CDR1 SEHNR, CDR2 FQNEAQ (reference sequence). This CDR3 is 15 amino acids long. V dropped 5 bases and J dropped 2 bases, with 13 bases sitting between them. The CDR3: CASSPGRGAYNEQFF. The CDR3 bases are TGTGCCAGCAGCCCGGGGCGGGGAGCCTACAATGAGCAGTTCTTC.

J is TRBJ2-7 and V is TRBV7-8; 7 bases match TRBD2. CDR3 length: 15 residues. V trimming: 7 bases; J trimming: 3 bases; junction bases outside the gene matches: 12. Germline V gene data show CDR1 as SGHVS and CDR2 as FQNEAQ. CDR3 in amino acids: CASTLGQRGNYEQYF. CDR3 in DNA: TGTGCCAGCACATTGGGGCAGCGGGGCAACTACGAGCAGTACTTC.

The chain recombines TRBV4-1 with TRBJ2-4; 7 positions agree with TRBD1. V lost 0 bases, J lost 9 bases, and 11 bases stayed unmatched. Germline CDR1 MGHRA, CDR2 YSYEKL. CDR3 length: 16 residues. Here the CDR3 reads CASSQDRRQGGPIQYF. CDR3 DNA: TGCGCCAGCAGCCAAGATCGACGACAGGGCGGTCCCATTCAGTACTTC.

This chain connects TRBV6-2 or TRBV6-3 to TRBJ2-5; 9 nucleotides match TRBD2. The trim removed 2 bases at V and 3 bases at J, leaving 4 bases unmatched. The V gene's germline CDR1 is MNHEY and CDR2 SVGEGT. The CDR3 sequence is 15 residues long. The CDR3 is CASSYISSGKETQYF. CDR3 nucleotide sequence: TGTGCCAGCAGTTACATCTCTAGCGGGAAAGAGACCCAGTACTTC.

This chain links TRBV3-1 (or the pseudogene TRBV3-2) with TRBJ1-4; maybe TRBD1 (5 bases). CDR1 LGHDT and CDR2 YNNKEL come from the germline V gene (reference sequence). The length of the CDR3 is 15 residues. Trimming shortened V by 1 base and J by 3 bases, and 9 bases separated the two germline ends. CDR3 sequence: CASSQVGAANEKLFF. CDR3 coding DNA: TGTGCCAGCAGCCAAGTTGGGGCCGCTAATGAAAAACTGTTTTTT.

CDR3 sequence: CASSKIASGSNEQFF. DNA of the CDR3: TGTGCCAGCAGCAAAATAGCTAGCGGGAGCAATGAGCAGTTCTTC. This chain uses TRBV7-3 with TRBJ2-1; 10 bases align to TRBD2. Germline CDR1 and CDR2: SGHTA and FQGTGA. V trimming: 5 bases; J trimming: 6 bases; junction bases outside the gene matches: 7. The CDR3 runs to 15 residues.

This sequence joins TRBV18 and TRBJ1-1, with 9 bases matching TRBD1. The germline V gene has CDR1 KGHSH and CDR2 LQKENI. The J segment lost 1 base and the V segment lost 4 bases, leaving 1 base of the junction unmatched. The CDR3 loop spans 14 amino acids. The CDR3 region has the DNA TGTGCCAGCTCACGGGACAGGGAGAACACTGAAGCTTTCTTT. Amino acids: CASSRDRENTEAFF.

In DNA form, the CDR3 reads TGCGCCAGCAGCCAACACCGGGACAACGATGAAAAACTGTTTTTT. Translation gives CASSQHRDNDEKLFF. The V gene is TRBV4-1, the J gene TRBJ1-4, with D maybe TRBD1 (6 bases). The germline gives CDR1 MGHRA, CDR2 YSYEKL. V was clipped by 2 bases and J by 6 bases, with 13 bases between them. CDR3 size: 15 residues.

The chain carries TRBV18 and TRBJ1-6; the D gene is possibly TRBD1 (6 bases). The ends were cut back, 2 bases at V and 9 bases at J, with 11 bases in the middle. This CDR3 is 14 amino acids long. The germline V gene encodes CDR1 KGHSH and CDR2 LQKENI. The CDR3 DNA sequence: TGTGCCAGCTCACCATGGGGCAGGGGTTCACCCCTCCACTTT. It specifies CASSPWGRGSPLHF.

The rearrangement uses TRBV3-1 (or the pseudogene TRBV3-2) and TRBJ1-5, with unresolved D. The CDR3 is 14 amino acids. The ends were cut back, 3 bases at V and 3 bases at J, with 9 bases in the middle. Germline values: CDR1 LGHDT, CDR2 YNNKEL (reference sequence). In DNA form, the CDR3 reads TGTGCCAGCAGCCACGGCGGGAACAATCAGCCCCAGCATTTT. Its translation is CASSHGGNNQPQHF.

The chain carries TRBV12-3 or TRBV12-4 and TRBJ1-2; D perhaps matches TRBD1 (6 bases). V was pared by 6 bases and J by 4 bases, with 12 bases between. The CDR3 runs to 13 residues. CDR3 protein: CASSLGQPYGYTF. Here the CDR3 DNA reads TGTGCCAGCAGCCTCGGACAGCCCTATGGCTACACCTTC.